This T cell receptor (beta chain) was sequenced for a study of T cells after yellow fever vaccination. Study-level background: Some fractions had low cell numbers, and these were prepared with SMART-Seq v4 Ultra Low Input.

Findings and caveats of the study: The secondary T-cell response peaked on day 5, not day 15, but was weaker.

5'RACE template switching added a universal primer site and UMIs to TCR cDNA. TCRdb passed the 5' RACE reads through MiXCR, listing each CDR3 protein once. Of around 300,000 distinct CDR3 sequences in the sample, 10% to 15% were seen once. V lost 3 bases to trimming and J lost 5 bases; unmatched junction nucleotides: 4. CDR1 LNHDA and CDR2 SQIVND come from the germline V gene (reference sequence). The CDR3 extends over 13 amino acids. On this clonotype itself: Its matching antigen is unknown.

This TCR was recovered from a man aged 25-40 years who received the YFV17D yellow fever vaccine. Material: CD4+ T cells sorted from PBMCs, obtained 45 days after the yellow fever booster vaccination. The chain is built from TRBV19 and TRBJ2-7; 7 nucleotides match TRBD1. CDR3 protein: CASSIQGVNEQYF. CDR3 nucleotide sequence: TGTGCCAGTAGTATCCAGGGGGTAAACGAGCAGTACTTC.